This TCR beta chain comes out of a study of blood T cells in healthy people across ages. About this clonotype itself: As yet, its antigen is unknown.

The ends lost 0 bases at V and 4 bases at J; junction bases unmatched: 11. The CDR3 has 17 amino acids. Germline CDR1 SQVTM, CDR2 ANQGSEA. Each donor had around 11 milliliters of peripheral blood drawn. Next came a second PCR, run for about 7 to 12 cycles, which used a sample-barcoded 5' primer along with a J-beta primer mix. TCRdb independently ran MiXCR on the 5' RACE reads; one entry per CDR3 protein. This sample yields 700,000 to 900,000 distinct CDR3 sequences, of which about 26% are seen a single time; 3% belongs to the top ten. Study-wide results and limits: PBMCs were not sorted, which prevented a conclusive comparison of naive versus antigen-experienced cells.

These data also featured in a second study, about T cells of mothers and their children. That investigation notes: In related and unrelated pairs alike, thymic selection shapes TCR recombination output, with inherited differences minor.

This receptor was taken from a boy aged 5-17 years in good health. This rearrangement joins TRBV29-1 to TRBJ1-2, with 10 nucleotides matching TRBD1. Sequencing input: blood. Written as DNA, the CDR3 is TGCAGCGTTGAAGATCCCCTGGGACAGGGGACCCTCTATGGCTACACCTTC. This translates into CSVEDPLGQGTLYGYTF.